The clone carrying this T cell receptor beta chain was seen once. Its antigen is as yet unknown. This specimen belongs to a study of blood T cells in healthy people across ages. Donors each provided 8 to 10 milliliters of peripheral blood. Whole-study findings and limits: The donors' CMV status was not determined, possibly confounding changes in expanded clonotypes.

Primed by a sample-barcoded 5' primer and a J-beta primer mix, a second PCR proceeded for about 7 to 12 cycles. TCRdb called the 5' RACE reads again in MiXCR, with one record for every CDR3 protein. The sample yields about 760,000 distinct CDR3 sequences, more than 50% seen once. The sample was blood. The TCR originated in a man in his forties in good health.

DNA for the CDR3: TGTGCCAGCTCAAGGGGTACGGCGGGGCTTCAGTATTTT. This gives the protein CASSRGTAGLQYF. This rearrangement joins TRBV6-5 to TRBJ2-3, with a possible D match to TRBD2 (6 bases). V dropped 8 bases and J dropped 12 bases, with 21 bases sitting between them. CDR1 MNHEY and CDR2 SVGAGI come from the germline V gene. CDR3 size: 13 residues.